The 27 T cell receptor beta chains below come from one sample, sequenced in a study of blood T cell repertoires in COVID-19. TCRdb's table, derived via immunoSEQ multiplex PCR, lists solely in-frame clones and lacks some. The sample consists of about 71,000 clones, about 80% of them appearing once. The sequenced sample consisted of peripheral blood. The receptors were sampled from a man aged 65 to 85 with acute or convalescent COVID-19.

This clone was recorded a few times. The chain is built from TRBV9 and TRBJ1-6, with 10 nucleotides matching TRBD1. Germline V gene sequence: CDR1 SGDLS, CDR2 YYNGEE. The J segment lost 8 bases and the V segment lost 0 bases, leaving 8 bases of the junction unmatched. There are 17 residues in the CDR3. CDR3 in amino acids: CASSVAGDRGRDSPLHF. The CDR3 region has the DNA TGTGCCAGCAGCGTAGCGGGGGACAGGGGTCGAGATTCACCCCTCCACTTT.

J is TRBJ2-6 and V is TRBV6-4; D is perhaps TRBD2 (7 bases). The CDR3 extends over 15 amino acids. From germline, CDR1 is MRHNA and CDR2 SNTAGT. Trimming cost V 6 bases and J 4 bases, with 13 bases left between them. CDR3 residues: CASRPGGAGANVLTF. As DNA, the CDR3 is TGTGCCAGCAGGCCTGGGGGGGCCGGGGCCAACGTCCTGACTTTC.

This clone was recorded only once. This chain joins TRBV5-1 and TRBJ2-1, with 7 bases that match TRBD2. CDR1 is SGHRS and CDR2 is YFSETQ in the germline V gene. This CDR3 is 15 amino acids long. Trimming at V came to 0 bases and at J to 8 bases, leaving 8 bases not matched to a gene. CDR3 in DNA: TGCGCCAGCAGCTTGGCCTCGGGGGGATCGGATGAGCAGTTCTTC. Its protein is CASSLASGGSDEQFF.

This rearrangement joins TRBV10-3 to TRBJ1-1; D unresolved. The V and J ends lost 2 bases and 1 base respectively, with 2 bases between them. Germline V gene lookup returns CDR1 ENHRY and CDR2 SYGVKD. The CDR3 is made up of 12 amino acids. The CDR3 bases are TGTGCCATCAGTGAGCGGAACACTGAAGCTTTCTTT. It translates to CAISERNTEAFF.

The count of this clone is one. The chain combines TRBV2 with TRBJ2-1, with D uncertain. CDR1 and CDR2 from the germline V gene are SNHLY and FYNNEI. V was trimmed by 10 bases and J by 4 bases, leaving 11 bases between them. This CDR3 region has 12 residues. CDR3 nucleotides: TGTGCCACCCAAGTACGGTACAATGAGCAGTTCTTC. As protein: CATQVRYNEQFF.

The V gene is TRBV7-2, the J gene TRBJ2-7; D not resolved. The V end was cut by 1 base, the J end by 6 bases, with 16 bases between. CDR1 and CDR2 (germline): SGHTA, FQGNSA. CDR3 size: 15 residues. CDR3 sequence: CASSLDGASSREQYF. In DNA, the CDR3 is TGTGCCAGCAGCTTAGATGGAGCTTCATCACGCGAGCAGTACTTC.

The chain couples TRBV3-1 (or the pseudogene TRBV3-2) to TRBJ2-7, with 10 bases fitting TRBD2. Germline V CDR1 and CDR2: LGHDT, YNNKEL (reference sequence). The ends lost 1 base at V and 3 bases at J; junction bases unmatched: 3. CDR3 length equals 15 residues. The CDR3 is CASSQGLAGVYEQYF. The DNA for the CDR3 is TGTGCCAGCAGCCAAGGGCTAGCGGGAGTCTACGAGCAGTACTTC.

The J gene is TRBJ2-1, the V gene TRBV5-1, with 10 bases lining up with TRBD1. V lost 7 bases, J lost 3 bases, and 10 bases stayed unmatched. The V gene's germline CDR1 is SGHRS and CDR2 YFSETQ. The CDR3 has 16 residues. CDR3 sequence (DNA): TGCGCCAGCTGGGACAGGGGAAAAACGGGCTACAATGAGCAGTTCTTC. Translating it yields CASWDRGKTGYNEQFF.

The chain employs TRBV30 and TRBJ1-5, with 8 bases fitting TRBD1. V shed 2 bases, J shed 3 bases, and the junction held 6 bases outside the gene matches. The germline V gene has CDR1 GTSNPN and CDR2 SVGIG (reference sequence). This CDR3 contains 15 residues. CDR3: CAWSLDRGVNQPQHF. CDR3 sequence (DNA): TGTGCCTGGAGTTTAGACAGGGGTGTCAATCAGCCCCAGCATTTT. Together with reference TRBV30 and TRBJ1-5, the CDR3 gives the full variable domain: SQTIHQWPATLVQPVGSPLSLECTVEGTSNPNLYWYRQAAGRGLQLLFYSVGIGQISSEVPQNLSASRPQDRQFILSSKKLLLSDSGFYLCAWSLDRGVNQPQHFGDGTRLSIL.

This clone was found a few times. The J gene is TRBJ1-5, the V gene TRBV2; 8 bases agree with TRBD1. The J segment lost 16 bases and the V segment lost 4 bases, leaving 6 bases of the junction unmatched. CDR1 and CDR2 (germline): SNHLY, FYNNEI. The CDR3 contains 11 residues. This chain's CDR3 is CASSVTGDNHF. The CDR3 DNA reads as TGTGCCAGCAGTGTGACAGGGGATAATCATTTT.

CDR3 DNA sequence: TGCAGCGTTACAGACGGGACTAGCGGGAGTGGGAGGCAAGAGACCCAGTACTTC. Its protein product is CSVTDGTSGSGRQETQYF. The rearrangement joins TRBV29-1 to TRBJ2-5; 14 bases match TRBD2. CDR1 is SQVTM, CDR2 ANQGSEA, per germline. The V segment lost 5 bases and the J segment 2 bases; nucleotides outside the gene matches: 13. CDR3 length equals 18 residues.

The chain uses TRBV30 and TRBJ1-5; TRBD1 agrees at 7 bases. The J segment lost 7 bases and the V segment lost 0 bases, leaving 3 bases of the junction unmatched. The CDR3 consists of 13 residues. CDR1 is GTSNPN and CDR2 is SVGIG in the germline V gene (reference sequence). The CDR3 sequence: CAWSVQGIQPQHF. In DNA, the CDR3 is TGTGCCTGGAGTGTACAGGGGATACAGCCCCAGCATTTT.

The V gene is TRBV4-3, the J gene TRBJ1-2; TRBD1 matches at 9 bases. Germline V CDR1 and CDR2: LGHNA, YSLEER. The trim removed 0 bases at V and 2 bases at J, leaving 1 base unmatched. There are 15 residues in the CDR3. The CDR3 DNA reads TGCGCCAGCAGCCAAGATGACAGGGGGAACTATGGCTACACCTTC. Its translation is CASSQDDRGNYGYTF.

DNA of the CDR3: TGTGCCAGCAGCAAAGAAGCGGGAGGGTACAATGAGCAGTTCTTC. This translates into CASSKEAGGYNEQFF. The chain couples TRBV21-1 to TRBJ2-1; the table's D call, TRBD2, has no DNA check behind it. TRBV21-1 is assigned pseudogene status. CDR3 length: 15 residues.

This chain links TRBV6-7 with TRBJ1-2; D is ambiguous. TRBV6-7 is an open reading frame, and its role is uncertain. The CDR3 has 14 residues. Trimming left V 5 bases short and J 8 bases short, with 18 bases between. This CDR3 reads CASSARKQLLGYTF. The DNA for the CDR3 is TGTGCCAGCAGTGCCAGGAAACAACTCTTGGGCTACACCTTC.

V is TRBV2 and J is TRBJ1-1; D possibly corresponds to TRBD1 (6 bases). Germline V gene sequence: CDR1 SNHLY, CDR2 FYNNEI. The germline V and J ends were trimmed by 2 bases and 0 bases, with 7 bases remaining between them. This CDR3 contains 14 residues. DNA of the CDR3: TGTGCCAGCAGTGAACAGGGGATGAACACTGAAGCTTTCTTT. This codes for CASSEQGMNTEAFF.

J is TRBJ1-5 and V is TRBV28; no definite D call. The CDR3 length is 12 residues. Trimming removed 9 bases at V and 6 bases at J, with 12 bases between. Germline V CDR1 and CDR2: MDHEN, SYDVKM. CDR3 DNA: TGTGCCAGTAGCAAACTTGGTCAGCCCCAGCATTTT. This gives the protein CASSKLGQPQHF.

The chain joins TRBV30 to TRBJ2-7; 7 bases map to TRBD2. With V trimmed by 3 bases and J by 0 bases, 5 bases remained unmatched. Germline values: CDR1 GTSNPN, CDR2 SVGIG (reference sequence). The CDR3 runs to 14 residues. The CDR3 reads CAWRQSGNSYEQYF. The CDR3 DNA follows: TGTGCCTGGAGGCAGAGCGGGAACTCCTACGAGCAGTACTTC.

The V and J genes are TRBV6-5 and TRBJ2-5, with D perhaps TRBD2 (7 bases). Germline-derived CDR1 and CDR2 are MNHEY and SVGAGI. The CDR3 is made up of 15 amino acids. Trimming pared 6 bases from V and 5 bases from J, leaving 19 bases between. The chain's CDR3 is CASSSPSGGGETQYF. In DNA, the CDR3 is TGTGCCAGCAGCTCCCCTAGCGGAGGGGGGGAGACCCAGTACTTC.

The chain links TRBV10-3 to TRBJ2-2, with TRBD1 matching over 7 bases. Germline V gene data show CDR1 as ENHRY and CDR2 as SYGVKD. CDR3 size: 17 residues. Trimming at V came to 5 bases and at J to 4 bases, leaving 13 bases not matched to a gene. The CDR3 is CAISWTGDIVGTGELFF. The CDR3 DNA reads as TGTGCCATCAGTTGGACAGGTGATATTGTGGGCACCGGGGAGCTGTTTTTT.

The rearrangement joins TRBV4-1 to TRBJ2-5; TRBD1 is a possible D gene (6 bases). Between the trimmed V and J ends, which lost 0 bases and 4 bases, there was a span of 6 bases. Germline V gene sequence: CDR1 MGHRA, CDR2 YSYEKL. The CDR3 consists of 13 residues. CDR3 bases: TGCGCCAGCAGCCAAGACAGGGGAGAGACCCAGTACTTC. It encodes CASSQDRGETQYF.

J is TRBJ1-6 and V is TRBV28; D is uncertain. The CDR3 contains 14 residues. With 5 bases removed from V and 7 bases from J, the gap between germline ends came to 12 bases. CDR1 and CDR2 from the germline V gene are MDHEN and SYDVKM. The CDR3 DNA reads as TGTGCCAGCAGTGAGGGCCCAGGCAATTCACCCCTCCACTTT. As protein: CASSEGPGNSPLHF.

V is TRBV25-1 and J is TRBJ1-2; 10 nucleotides align to TRBD1. This CDR3 is built from 14 residues. With V trimmed by 4 bases and J by 7 bases, 6 bases remained unmatched. The germline V gene encodes CDR1 MGHDK and CDR2 SYGVNS. In DNA form, the CDR3 reads TGTGCCAGCAGTGGCCTTGGGACAGGGGCTGGCTACACCTTC. This translates into CASSGLGTGAGYTF.

The chain is built from TRBV27 and TRBJ2-2, with 9 bases fitting TRBD1. Looked up from germline, CDR1 is MNHEY and CDR2 is SMNVEV (reference sequence). This CDR3 comprises 15 residues. V shed 8 bases and J 5 bases; nucleotides not matched to a gene: 9. CDR3 bases: TGTGCCAGCCGCTGGGACAGGGCTCCTACCGGGGAGCTGTTTTTT. It encodes CASRWDRAPTGELFF.

This sequence joins TRBV28 and TRBJ1-1; 9 bases agree with TRBD1. Per germline, CDR1 MDHEN and CDR2 SYDVKM. J was trimmed by 5 bases and V by 6 bases; bases with no gene match: 10. The CDR3 length is 15 residues. CDR3 DNA sequence: TGTGCCAGCAGCGTCGGGACAGGGTCATGGACTGAAGCTTTCTTT. Its translation is CASSVGTGSWTEAFF.

The V gene is TRBV30, the J gene TRBJ2-5; D is perhaps TRBD2 (5 bases). With 1 base removed from V and 4 bases from J, the gap between germline ends came to 7 bases. This CDR3 has 12 residues. Germline values: CDR1 GTSNPN, CDR2 SVGIG (reference sequence). DNA for the CDR3: TGTGCCTGGAGTGGGGCGGGAGAGACCCAGTACTTC. Its protein product is CAWSGAGETQYF.

The chain is built from TRBV5-1 and TRBJ2-7, with 7 bases lining up with TRBD1. Germline-derived CDR1 and CDR2 are SGHRS and YFSETQ. Germline trimming cut 3 bases from V and 1 base from J; bases unmatched to any gene: 4. This CDR3 has 14 amino acids. CDR3 coding DNA: TGCGCCAGCAGCTACCCGGACAGGTCCTACGAGCAGTACTTC. Amino acid sequence: CASSYPDRSYEQYF.